Each of the 16 T cell receptor beta chains below was sequenced from the same sample in a study of shared clonotypes between healthy human individuals. Method: immunoSEQ multiplex PCR; TCRdb's copy keeps in-frame clones and lacks some. The sample shows roughly 2.2 million clones, about nine tenths of them seen only once. Sequencing was performed on naive CD4+ T cells from PBMCs. Subset noted: CD45RA+ positively selected. All receptors come from a man between 18 and 35 years old in good health. Some clones in this sample may be carry-over from other donors' samples.

The sample holds one count of this clone. The gene calls are TRBV11-2 and TRBJ1-2, with D possibly TRBD1 on 5 matching bases. Trimming stripped 0 bases from V and 3 bases from J, with 8 bases between. Germline assignment: CDR1 SGHAT and CDR2 FQNNGV. The CDR3 sequence is 14 residues long. Written as DNA, the CDR3 is TGTGCCAGCAGCTTAGAGGCAGGGCACTATGGCTACACCTTC. Its protein product is CASSLEAGHYGYTF.

This clone was recorded a few times. This chain joins TRBV10-3 and TRBJ1-4; D not resolved. The germline V gene has CDR1 ENHRY and CDR2 SYGVKD. Trimming removed 0 bases from V and 0 bases from J, with 5 bases in between. The CDR3 totals 15 residues. The chain's CDR3 is CAISESVATNEKLFF. CDR3 coding DNA: TGTGCCATCAGTGAGTCGGTCGCAACTAATGAAAAACTGTTTTTT.

The V gene is TRBV5-5, the J gene TRBJ1-5; D not resolved. CDR3 length equals 13 residues. Deletions cut 4 bases from V and 7 bases from J, with 12 bases between. Germline V gene lookup returns CDR1 SGHKS and CDR2 YYEKEE (reference sequence). The CDR3 region is CASSLLSGQPQHF. The CDR3 region has the DNA TGTGCCAGCAGCCTTCTGTCGGGACAGCCCCAGCATTTT. Together with reference TRBV5-5 and TRBJ1-5, the CDR3 gives the full variable domain: DAGVTQSPTHLIKTRGQQVTLRCSPISGHKSVSWYQQVLGQGPQFIFQYYEKEERGRGNFPDRFSARQFPNYSSELNVNALLLGDSALYLCASSLLSGQPQHFGDGTRLSIL.

This chain joins TRBV10-3 and TRBJ1-2; no reliable D call. V was shortened by 0 bases and J by 3 bases, with 8 bases between the two germline ends. The CDR3 is 14 amino acids. Germline CDR1 ENHRY, CDR2 SYGVKD. The CDR3 spells CAISESAAYYGYTF. CDR3 nucleotides: TGTGCCATCAGTGAGTCGGCAGCTTACTATGGCTACACCTTC.

The rearrangement uses TRBV7-9 and TRBJ2-5; D call uncertain. V lost 2 bases, J lost 1 base, and 11 bases lay in between. This CDR3 region has 15 residues. Germline CDR1 is SEHNR and CDR2 is FQNEAQ (reference sequence). This chain's CDR3 is CASSLSRTIQETQYF. DNA for the CDR3: TGTGCCAGCAGCTTAAGTAGGACGATCCAAGAGACCCAGTACTTC. Using reference TRBV7-9 and TRBJ2-5 for the parts outside the CDR3, the full variable domain is DTGVSQNPRHKITKRGQNVTFRCDPISEHNRLYWYRQTLGQGPEFLTYFQNEAQLEKSRLLSDRFSAERPKGSFSTLEIQRTEQGDSAMYLCASSLSRTIQETQYFGPGTRLLVL.

The V and J genes are TRBV18 and TRBJ2-3; D is tentatively TRBD1 or TRBD2 (5 bases each). Germline assignment: CDR1 KGHSH and CDR2 LQKENI. CDR3 length equals 12 residues. CDR3 loop: CATGPHTDTQYF. The CDR3, as DNA: TGTGCGACGGGGCCCCACACAGATACGCAGTATTTT.

This chain links TRBV30 with TRBJ2-5; D gene uncertain. This CDR3 has 15 residues. Germline-derived CDR1 and CDR2 are GTSNPN and SVGIG (reference sequence). V lost 0 bases to trimming and J lost 3 bases, with 14 bases between them. In nucleotides, the CDR3 is TGTGCCTGGAGTGTGGGTGGGCCTGGTGAAGAGACCCAGTACTTC. Residues: CAWSVGGPGEETQYF.

The chain has TRBV2 and TRBJ1-2; D is unclear. The CDR3 has 14 amino acids. Between the trimmed V and J ends, which lost 6 bases and 7 bases, there was a span of 18 bases. Germline V lookup: CDR1 SNHLY, CDR2 FYNNEI. The CDR3 spells CASSLDAPRGGYTF. CDR3 coding DNA: TGTGCCAGCAGCTTGGACGCGCCCCGCGGTGGCTACACCTTC.

V usage is TRBV5-1 and J usage is TRBJ2-3; 11 nucleotides match TRBD2. The CDR3 consists of 18 residues. V shed 5 bases and J 4 bases; nucleotides not matched to a gene: 15. CDR1 and CDR2 (germline): SGHRS, YFSETQ. CDR3 bases: TGCGCCAGCAGATTGTGGACAACTAGCGGGAGTAGAGCAGATACGCAGTATTTT. Translating gives CASRLWTTSGSRADTQYF.

Worth noting for this clone: Other DNA sequences of this sample code for an identical CDR3. This sequence joins TRBV5-8 and TRBJ2-5; D not resolved. CDR1 and CDR2 from the germline V gene are SGHTS and YDEGEE. Trimming removed 0 bases from V and 5 bases from J, with 8 bases in between. This CDR3 is 13 amino acids long. The CDR3 DNA follows: TGTGCCAGCAGCTTGGCAGGTCTCGAGACCCAGTACTTC. Translation: CASSLAGLETQYF.

This clone was detected a few times. The chain couples TRBV11-1 to TRBJ2-7; no reliable D call. With 5 bases removed from V and 3 bases from J, the gap between germline ends came to 8 bases. Per the germline V gene, CDR1 is SGHAT and CDR2 is FQDESV (reference sequence). The CDR3 runs to 12 residues. The CDR3 spells CASSQKHYEQYF. Written as DNA, the CDR3 is TGTGCCAGCAGCCAAAAACACTACGAGCAGTACTTC.

The V and J genes are TRBV5-6 and TRBJ1-6; no clear D gene. The germline V and J ends were trimmed by 0 bases and 8 bases, with 9 bases remaining between them. Germline loops: CDR1 SGHDT, CDR2 YYEEEE. This CDR3 comprises 14 residues. For the CDR3, the DNA is TGTGCCAGCAGCTTGGGCAGTACGGATTCACCCCTCCACTTT. It codes for CASSLGSTDSPLHF.

This clone was counted a single time. This chain connects TRBV7-2 to TRBJ2-5; no definite D call. Germline-derived CDR1 and CDR2 are SGHTA and FQGNSA. Trimming stripped 2 bases from V and 1 base from J, with 11 bases between. The length of the CDR3 is 15 residues. CDR3 DNA: TGTGCCAGCAGCTTAATATCTGGCTTCCAAGAGACCCAGTACTTC. Amino acids: CASSLISGFQETQYF.

The V call is TRBV7-3, the J call TRBJ2-1; D unresolved. Trimming cost V 0 bases and J 6 bases, with 9 bases left between them. The CDR3 consists of 14 residues. Germline V CDR1 and CDR2: SGHTA, FQGTGA. CDR3 DNA sequence: TGTGCCAGCAGCTTAACGGCCACCACCAATGAGCAGTTCTTC. Translating it yields CASSLTATTNEQFF.

A few counts support this clone. The V and J genes are TRBV9 and TRBJ1-5; D gene uncertain. CDR3 length: 13 amino acids. Trimming removed 3 bases from V and 5 bases from J, with 9 bases in between. In germline, CDR1 is SGDLS, CDR2 YYNGEE. DNA of the CDR3: TGTGCCAGCAGCGCCGGGGAAGATCAGCCCCAGCATTTT. This sequence encodes CASSAGEDQPQHF.

The rearrangement joins TRBV2 to TRBJ1-1; a possible D gene is TRBD1 (5 bases). This CDR3 comprises 12 residues. Germline loops: CDR1 SNHLY, CDR2 FYNNEI. V lost 8 bases and J 4 bases, leaving 11 bases between the germline ends. CDR3 amino acids: CASREDTTEAFF. The CDR3 DNA sequence: TGTGCCAGCCGGGAGGACACCACTGAAGCTTTCTTT. The full variable domain, in which reference TRBV2 and TRBJ1-1 provide the parts outside the CDR3, is EPEVTQTPSHQVTQMGQEVILRCVPISNHLYFYWYRQILGQKVEFLVSFYNNEISEKSEIFDDQFSVERPDGSNFTLKIRSTKLEDSAMYFCASREDTTEAFFGQGTRLTVV.